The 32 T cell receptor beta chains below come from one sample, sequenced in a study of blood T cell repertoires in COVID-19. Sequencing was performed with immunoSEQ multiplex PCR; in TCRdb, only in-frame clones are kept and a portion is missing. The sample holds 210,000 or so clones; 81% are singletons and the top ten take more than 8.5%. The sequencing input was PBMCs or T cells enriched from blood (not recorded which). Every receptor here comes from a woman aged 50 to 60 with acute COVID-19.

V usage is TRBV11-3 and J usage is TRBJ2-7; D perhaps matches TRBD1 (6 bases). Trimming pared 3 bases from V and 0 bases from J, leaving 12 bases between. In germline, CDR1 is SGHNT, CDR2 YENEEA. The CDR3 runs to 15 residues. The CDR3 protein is CASSFPGADSYEQYF. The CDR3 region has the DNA TGTGCCAGCAGCTTTCCAGGGGCGGACTCCTACGAGCAGTACTTC.

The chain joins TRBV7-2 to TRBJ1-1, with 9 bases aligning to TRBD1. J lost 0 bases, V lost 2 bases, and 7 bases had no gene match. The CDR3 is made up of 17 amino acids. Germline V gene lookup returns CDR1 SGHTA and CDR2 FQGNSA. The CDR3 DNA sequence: TGTGCCAGCAGCTTAAGGGGACAGGGTGGTCTGAACACTGAAGCTTTCTTT. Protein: CASSLRGQGGLNTEAFF.

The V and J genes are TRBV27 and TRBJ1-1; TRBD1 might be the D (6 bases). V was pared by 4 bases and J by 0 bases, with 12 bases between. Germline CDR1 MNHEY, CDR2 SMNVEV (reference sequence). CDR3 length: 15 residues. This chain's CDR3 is CASSSGQFMNTEAFF. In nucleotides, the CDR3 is TGTGCCAGCAGTTCTGGACAGTTCATGAACACTGAAGCTTTCTTT.

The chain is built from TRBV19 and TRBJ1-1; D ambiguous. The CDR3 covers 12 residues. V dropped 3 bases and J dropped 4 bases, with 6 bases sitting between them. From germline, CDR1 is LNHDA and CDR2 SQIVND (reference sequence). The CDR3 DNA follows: TGTGCCAGTAGTATTAGAGTCACTGAAGCTTTCTTT. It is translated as CASSIRVTEAFF.

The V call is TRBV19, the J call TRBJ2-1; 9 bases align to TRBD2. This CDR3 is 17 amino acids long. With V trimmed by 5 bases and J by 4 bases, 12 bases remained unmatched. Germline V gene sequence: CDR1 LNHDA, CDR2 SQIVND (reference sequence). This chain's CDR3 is CASSGPPRREGYNEQFF. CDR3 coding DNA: TGTGCCAGTAGTGGCCCCCCGAGGCGGGAGGGATACAATGAGCAGTTCTTC.

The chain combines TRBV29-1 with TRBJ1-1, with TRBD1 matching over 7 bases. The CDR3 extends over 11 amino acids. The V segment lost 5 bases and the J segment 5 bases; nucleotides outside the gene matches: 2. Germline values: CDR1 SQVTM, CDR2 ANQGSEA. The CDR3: CSVRGLTEAFF. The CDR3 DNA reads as TGCAGCGTTAGGGGGCTGACTGAAGCTTTCTTT.

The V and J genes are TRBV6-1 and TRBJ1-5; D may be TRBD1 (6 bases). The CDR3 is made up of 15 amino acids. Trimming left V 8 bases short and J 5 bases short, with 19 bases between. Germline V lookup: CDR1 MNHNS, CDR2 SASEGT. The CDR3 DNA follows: TGTGCCAGCCGCTTGGACCTGGGGGCAGATCAGCCCCAGCATTTT. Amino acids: CASRLDLGADQPQHF.

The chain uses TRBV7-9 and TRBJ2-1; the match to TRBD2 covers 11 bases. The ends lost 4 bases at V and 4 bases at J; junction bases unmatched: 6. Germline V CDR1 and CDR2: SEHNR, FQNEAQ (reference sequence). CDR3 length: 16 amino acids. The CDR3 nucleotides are TGTGCCAGCAGCTCTGGACTAGCGGGTCATTACAATGAGCAGTTCTTC. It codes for CASSSGLAGHYNEQFF.

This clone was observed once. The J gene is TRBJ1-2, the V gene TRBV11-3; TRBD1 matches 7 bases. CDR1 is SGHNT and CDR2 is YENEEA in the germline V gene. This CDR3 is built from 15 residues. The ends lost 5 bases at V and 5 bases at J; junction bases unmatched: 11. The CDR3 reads CASSHRDSREYGYTF. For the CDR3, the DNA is TGTGCCAGCAGCCACCGGGACAGTAGAGAATATGGCTACACCTTC.

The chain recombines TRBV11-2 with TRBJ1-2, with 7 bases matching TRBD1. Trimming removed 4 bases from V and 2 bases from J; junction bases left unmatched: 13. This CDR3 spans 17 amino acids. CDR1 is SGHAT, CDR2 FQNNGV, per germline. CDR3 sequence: CASSSEGAAANNYGYTF. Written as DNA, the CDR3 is TGTGCCAGCAGCTCAGAGGGGGCGGCCGCCAACAACTATGGCTACACCTTC.

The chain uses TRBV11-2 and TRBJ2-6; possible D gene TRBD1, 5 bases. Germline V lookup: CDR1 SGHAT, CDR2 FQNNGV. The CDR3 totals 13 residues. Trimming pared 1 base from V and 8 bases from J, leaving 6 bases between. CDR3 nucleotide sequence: TGTGCCAGCAGCTTAGGGACAACCAACGTCCTGACTTTC. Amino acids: CASSLGTTNVLTF.

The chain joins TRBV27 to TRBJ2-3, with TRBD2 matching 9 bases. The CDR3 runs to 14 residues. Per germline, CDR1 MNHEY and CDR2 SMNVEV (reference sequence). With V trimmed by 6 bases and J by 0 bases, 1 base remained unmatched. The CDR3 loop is CASRAGGSTDTQYF. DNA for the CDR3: TGTGCCAGCAGAGCGGGGGGTAGCACAGATACGCAGTATTTT.

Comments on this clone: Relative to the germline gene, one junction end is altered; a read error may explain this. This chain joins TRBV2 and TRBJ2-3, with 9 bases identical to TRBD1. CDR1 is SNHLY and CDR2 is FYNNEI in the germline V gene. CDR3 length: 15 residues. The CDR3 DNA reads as TGTGCCAGCAGCCCCACCACAGGGGGCACGGATACGCAGTATTTT. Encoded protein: CASSPTTGGTDTQYF.

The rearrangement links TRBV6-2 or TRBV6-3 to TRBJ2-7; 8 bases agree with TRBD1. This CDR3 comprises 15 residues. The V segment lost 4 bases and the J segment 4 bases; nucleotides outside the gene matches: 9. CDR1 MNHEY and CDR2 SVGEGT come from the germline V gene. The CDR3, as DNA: TGTGCCAGCAGTTTCTTCCAGGGGGCTAGGTACGAGCAGTACTTC. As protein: CASSFFQGARYEQYF.

The CDR3 bases are TGTGCCAGCAGTCCCGACAAAGCGGAGATTACCTTTCCCTTTTTCTACGAGCAGTACTTC. As protein: CASSPDKAEITFPFFYEQYF. The chain recombines TRBV28 with TRBJ2-7, with D perhaps matching TRBD2 (5 bases). The CDR3 loop spans 20 amino acids. Germline lookup yields CDR1 MDHEN and CDR2 SYDVKM. The ends were cut back, 5 bases at V and 3 bases at J, with 32 bases in the middle. Filled out from reference TRBV28 and TRBJ2-7, the complete variable domain reads DVKVTQSSRYLVKRTGEKVFLECVQDMDHENMFWYRQDPGLGLRLIYFSYDVKMKEKGDIPEGYSVSREKKERFSLILESASTNQTSMYLCASSPDKAEITFPFFYEQYFGPGTRLTVT.

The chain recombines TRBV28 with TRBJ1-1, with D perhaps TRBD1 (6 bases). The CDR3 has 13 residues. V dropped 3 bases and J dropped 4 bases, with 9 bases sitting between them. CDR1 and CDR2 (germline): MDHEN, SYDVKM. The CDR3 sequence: CASSFTGSTEAFF. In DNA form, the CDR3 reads TGTGCCAGCAGTTTTACAGGGTCCACTGAAGCTTTCTTT.

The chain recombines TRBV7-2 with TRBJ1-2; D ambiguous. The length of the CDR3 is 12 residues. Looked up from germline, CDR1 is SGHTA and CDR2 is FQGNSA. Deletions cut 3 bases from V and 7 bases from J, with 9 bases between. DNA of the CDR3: TGTGCCAGCAGCTTCCGCGAGGGTGGCTACACCTTC. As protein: CASSFREGGYTF.

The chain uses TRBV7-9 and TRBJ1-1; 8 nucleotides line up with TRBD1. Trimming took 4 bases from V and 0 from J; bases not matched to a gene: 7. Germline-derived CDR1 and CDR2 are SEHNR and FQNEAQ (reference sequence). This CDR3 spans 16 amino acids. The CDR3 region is CASSSGTGLLNTEAFF. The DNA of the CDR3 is TGTGCCAGCAGCTCCGGGACAGGACTATTGAACACTGAAGCTTTCTTT.

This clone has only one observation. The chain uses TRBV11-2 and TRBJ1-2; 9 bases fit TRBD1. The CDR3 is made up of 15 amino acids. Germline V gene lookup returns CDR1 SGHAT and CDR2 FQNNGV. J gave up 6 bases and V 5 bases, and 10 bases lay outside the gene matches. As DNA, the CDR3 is TGTGCCAGCAGCCACAGGGGGCGGGGGCAGGATGGCTACACCTTC. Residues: CASSHRGRGQDGYTF.

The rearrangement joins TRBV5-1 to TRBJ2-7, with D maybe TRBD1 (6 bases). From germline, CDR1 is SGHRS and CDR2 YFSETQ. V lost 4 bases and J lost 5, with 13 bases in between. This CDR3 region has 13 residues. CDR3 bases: TGCGCCAGCAGCGGATTACAGGGTGACGAGCAGTACTTC. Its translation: CASSGLQGDEQYF.

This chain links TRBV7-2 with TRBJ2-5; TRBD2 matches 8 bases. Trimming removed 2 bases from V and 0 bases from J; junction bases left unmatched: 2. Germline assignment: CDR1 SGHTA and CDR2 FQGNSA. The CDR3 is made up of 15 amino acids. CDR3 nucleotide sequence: TGTGCCAGCAGCTTACGGACTAGCTACCAAGAGACCCAGTACTTC. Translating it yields CASSLRTSYQETQYF.

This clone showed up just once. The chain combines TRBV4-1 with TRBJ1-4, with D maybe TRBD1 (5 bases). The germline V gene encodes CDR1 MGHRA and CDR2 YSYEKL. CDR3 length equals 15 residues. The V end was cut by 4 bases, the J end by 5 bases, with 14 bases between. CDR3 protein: CASSPWGRENEKLFF. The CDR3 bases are TGCGCCAGCAGCCCCTGGGGCAGAGAAAATGAAAAACTGTTTTTT.

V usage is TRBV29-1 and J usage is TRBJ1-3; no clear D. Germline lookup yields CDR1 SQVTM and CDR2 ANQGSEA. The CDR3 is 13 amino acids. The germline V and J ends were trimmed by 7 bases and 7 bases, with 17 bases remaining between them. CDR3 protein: CSASPAVGNTIYF. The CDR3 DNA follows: TGCAGCGCGTCCCCCGCCGTCGGGAACACCATATATTTT.

The CDR3: CASSIQGVVGELFF. The CDR3 region has the DNA TGTGCCAGTAGTATTCAAGGGGTGGTCGGGGAGCTGTTTTTT. This chain uses TRBV19 with TRBJ2-2; TRBD1 might be the D (5 bases). This CDR3 contains 14 residues. V was clipped by 3 bases and J by 7 bases, with 12 bases between them. Germline V gene data show CDR1 as LNHDA and CDR2 as SQIVND (reference sequence).

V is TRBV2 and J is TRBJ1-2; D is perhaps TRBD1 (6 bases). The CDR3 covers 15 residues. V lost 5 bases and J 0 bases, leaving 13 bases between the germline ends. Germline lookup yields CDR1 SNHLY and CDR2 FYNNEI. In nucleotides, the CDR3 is TGTGCCAGCAGTTACCTAGGACAGTCTAACTATGGCTACACCTTC. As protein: CASSYLGQSNYGYTF.

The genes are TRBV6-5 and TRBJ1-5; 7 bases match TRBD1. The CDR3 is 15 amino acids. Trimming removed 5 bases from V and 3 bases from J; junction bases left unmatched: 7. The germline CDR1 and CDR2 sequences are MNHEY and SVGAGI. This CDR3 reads CASSRRQGPNQPQHF. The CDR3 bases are TGTGCCAGCAGTCGTCGACAGGGTCCCAATCAGCCCCAGCATTTT.

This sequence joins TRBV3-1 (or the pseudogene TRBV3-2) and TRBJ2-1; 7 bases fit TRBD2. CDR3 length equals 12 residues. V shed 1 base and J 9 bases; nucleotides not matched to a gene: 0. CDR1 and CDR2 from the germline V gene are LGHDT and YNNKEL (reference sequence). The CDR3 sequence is CASSQGEGEQFF. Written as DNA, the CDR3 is TGTGCCAGCAGCCAAGGGGAGGGTGAGCAGTTCTTC.

CDR3 sequence reads: CASSRTGGGDSPLHF. The CDR3 nucleotides are TGTGCCAGCAGCCGAACCGGGGGGGGAGATTCACCCCTCCACTTT. The gene calls are TRBV7-3 and TRBJ1-6, with D maybe TRBD1 (5 bases). The length of the CDR3 is 15 residues. Deletions cut 5 bases from V and 8 bases from J, with 16 bases between. Germline-derived CDR1 and CDR2 are SGHTA and FQGTGA.

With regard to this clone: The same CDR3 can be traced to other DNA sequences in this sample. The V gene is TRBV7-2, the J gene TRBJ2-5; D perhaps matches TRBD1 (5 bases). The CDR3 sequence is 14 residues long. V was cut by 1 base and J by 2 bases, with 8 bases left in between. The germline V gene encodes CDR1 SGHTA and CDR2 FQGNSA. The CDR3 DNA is TGTGCCAGCAGCTTAGGGCAGGGACAAGAGACCCAGTACTTC. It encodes CASSLGQGQETQYF.

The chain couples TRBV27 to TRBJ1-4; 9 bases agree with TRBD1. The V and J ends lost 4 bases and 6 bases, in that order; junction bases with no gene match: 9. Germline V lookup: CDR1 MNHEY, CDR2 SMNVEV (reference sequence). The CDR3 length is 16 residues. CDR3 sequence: CASSWGRGQGDEKLFF. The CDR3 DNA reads TGTGCCAGCAGTTGGGGACGGGGACAGGGAGATGAAAAACTGTTTTTT.

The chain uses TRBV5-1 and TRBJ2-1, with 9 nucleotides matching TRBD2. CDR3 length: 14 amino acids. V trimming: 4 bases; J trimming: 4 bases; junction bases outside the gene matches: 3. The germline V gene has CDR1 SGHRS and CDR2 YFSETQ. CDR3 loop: CASSPSGNYNEQFF. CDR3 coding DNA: TGCGCCAGCAGCCCTAGCGGGAATTACAATGAGCAGTTCTTC. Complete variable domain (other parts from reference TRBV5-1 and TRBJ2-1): KAGVTQTPRYLIKTRGQQVTLSCSPISGHRSVSWYQQTPGQGLQFLFEYFSETQRNKGNFPGRFSGRQFSNSRSEMNVSTLELGDSALYLCASSPSGNYNEQFFGPGTRLTVL.

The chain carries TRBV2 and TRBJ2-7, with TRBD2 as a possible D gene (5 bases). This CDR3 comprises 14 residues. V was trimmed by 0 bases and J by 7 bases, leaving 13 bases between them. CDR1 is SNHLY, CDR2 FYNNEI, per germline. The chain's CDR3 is CASSEAPGSGEQYF. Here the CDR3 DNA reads TGTGCCAGCAGTGAAGCCCCGGGATCGGGGGAGCAGTACTTC.